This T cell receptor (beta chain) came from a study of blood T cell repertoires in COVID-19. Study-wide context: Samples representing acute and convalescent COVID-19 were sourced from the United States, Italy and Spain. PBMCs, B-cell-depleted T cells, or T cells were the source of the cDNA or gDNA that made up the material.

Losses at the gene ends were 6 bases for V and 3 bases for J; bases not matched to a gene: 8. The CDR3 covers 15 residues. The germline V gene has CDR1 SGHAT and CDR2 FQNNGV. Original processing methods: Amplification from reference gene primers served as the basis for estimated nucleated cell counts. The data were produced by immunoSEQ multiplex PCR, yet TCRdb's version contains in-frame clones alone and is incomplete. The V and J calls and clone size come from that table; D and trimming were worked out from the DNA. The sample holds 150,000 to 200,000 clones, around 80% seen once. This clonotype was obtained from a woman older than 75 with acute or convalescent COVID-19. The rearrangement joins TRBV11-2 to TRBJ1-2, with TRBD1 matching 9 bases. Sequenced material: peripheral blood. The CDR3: CASRNTDRGDYGYTF. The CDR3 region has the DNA TGTGCCAGCAGAAACACGGACAGGGGAGACTATGGCTACACCTTC.